The rows below give T cell receptor beta chains drawn from one sample of a study of CD8+ T cells in alopecia areata. Profiling relied on immunoSEQ multiplex PCR, and the TCRdb table lists in-frame clones only, not all of them. The sample holds approximately 150,000 clones, 51% seen once. The sequenced sample was CD4+ T cells sorted from blood, obtained at week 0. These TCRs come from a human donor with alopecia areata. CDR3s leave out the opening cysteine and the closing phenylalanine or tryptophan.

V gene	J gene	CDR3 protein
TRBV5-4	TRBJ2-7	ASSFRGFTYEQY
TRBV5-1	TRBJ2-3	ASSRAGYSTDTQY
TRBV7-2	TRBJ2-3	ASSLEAGGPETQY
TRBV6-6	TRBJ1-2	ASTGGDYGYT
TRBV6-6	TRBJ2-2	ASSAGTGATGELF
TRBV30	TRBJ1-1	AWSAGGRAF
TRBV6-4	TRBJ2-2	ASSREDTGELF
TRBV25-1	TRBJ2-4	ASRPQGIAKNIQY
TRBV7-9	TRBJ2-2	ASSPRTGLRGTGELF
TRBV18	TRBJ2-3	ASSPTSVEDTQY
TRBV30	TRBJ1-1	AWSVRSSGDTEAF
TRBV10-3	TRBJ1-1	AISVGHEAF
TRBV18	TRBJ2-5	ASSLPWETQY
TRBV19	TRBJ1-1	ASSSGPFTEAF
TRBV27	TRBJ1-5	ASSLSFRQPQH
TRBV28	TRBJ1-2	ASSSPTGASYGYT
TRBV29-1	TRBJ2-7	SVSTLGSSYEQY
TRBV29-1	TRBJ2-1	SVRQGPNEQF
TRBV29-1	TRBJ1-1	SVRDSKEDTEAF
TRBV7-8	TRBJ2-7	ASSIAGGQGEQY
TRBV29-1	TRBJ2-1	SVEDEPRSGEQF
TRBV5-4	TRBJ2-7	ASSLYGSSYEQY
TRBV6-1	TRBJ2-5	ASSEGRESIKTQY
TRBV7-2	TRBJ2-5	ASRRDSSTQY
TRBV14	TRBJ1-1	ASSLRAIRGDTEAF
TRBV30	TRBJ1-2	AWSFTAGGYT
TRBV7-2	TRBJ2-3	ASSEGLASDTQY
TRBV6-6	TRBJ1-1	ASSLRPTEAF